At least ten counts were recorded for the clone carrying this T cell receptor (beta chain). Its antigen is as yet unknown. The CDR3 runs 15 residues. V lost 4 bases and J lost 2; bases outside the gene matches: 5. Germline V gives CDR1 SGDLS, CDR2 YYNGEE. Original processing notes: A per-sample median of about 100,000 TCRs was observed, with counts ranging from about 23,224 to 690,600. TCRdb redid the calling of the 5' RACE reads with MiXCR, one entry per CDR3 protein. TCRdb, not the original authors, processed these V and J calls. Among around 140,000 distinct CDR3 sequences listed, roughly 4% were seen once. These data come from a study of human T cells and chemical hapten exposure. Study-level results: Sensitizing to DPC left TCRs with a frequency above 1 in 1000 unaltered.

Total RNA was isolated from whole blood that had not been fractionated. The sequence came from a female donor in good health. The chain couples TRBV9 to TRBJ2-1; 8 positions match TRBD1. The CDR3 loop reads CASSPQTGAYNEQFF. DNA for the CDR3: TGTGCCAGCAGCCCCCAGACAGGGGCCTACAATGAGCAGTTCTTC.